The sequence of this TCR beta chain was determined in a study of neurological immune-mediated disorders. The CDR3 extends over 14 amino acids. Germline V CDR1 and CDR2: PRHDT, FYEKMQ (reference sequence). V was pared by 5 bases and J by 6 bases, with 8 bases of the junction left unmatched. This clonotype occurred many times. TCRdb used MiXCR to reprocess the 5' RACE reads, holding one entry per CDR3 protein. This table has some 95,000 distinct CDR3 sequences, 3.5% to 4% appearing once. The sequencing sample was made of PBMCs. The J gene is TRBJ2-3, the V gene TRBV13; 7 bases line up with TRBD1. This clonotype was sampled from a woman aged 18-29 years with multiple sclerosis. CDR3 nucleotide sequence: TGTGCCAGCAGCACTCGACAGGGTTTGGATACGCAGTATTTT. Its translation: CASSTRQGLDTQYF.